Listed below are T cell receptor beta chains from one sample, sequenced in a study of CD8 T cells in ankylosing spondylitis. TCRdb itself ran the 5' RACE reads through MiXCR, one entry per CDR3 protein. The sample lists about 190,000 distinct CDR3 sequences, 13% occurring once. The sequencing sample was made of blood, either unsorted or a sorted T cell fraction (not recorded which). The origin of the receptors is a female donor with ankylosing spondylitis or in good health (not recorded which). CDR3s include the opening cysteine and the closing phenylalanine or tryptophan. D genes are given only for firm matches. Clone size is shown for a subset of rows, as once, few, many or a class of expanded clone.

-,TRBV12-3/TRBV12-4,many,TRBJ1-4,CASSLPRDQEKLFF,TGTGCCAGCAGTTTACCCAGGGACCAGGAAAAACTGTTTTTT
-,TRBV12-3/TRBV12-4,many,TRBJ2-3,CASSSRRDTSTDTQYF,TGTGCCAGCAGTTCGAGGAGGGACACTAGCACAGATACGCAGTATTTT
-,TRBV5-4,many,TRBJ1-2,CASSFGGTPNYGYTF,TGTGCCAGCAGCTTTGGAGGAACACCTAACTATGGCTACACCTTC
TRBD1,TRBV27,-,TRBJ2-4,CASSVAGTVRNIQYF,TGTGCCAGCAGTGTAGCCGGGACAGTAAGGAACATTCAGTACTTC
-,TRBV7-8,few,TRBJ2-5,CASRGGQETQYF,TGTGCCAGCAGGGGCGGACAAGAGACCCAGTACTTC
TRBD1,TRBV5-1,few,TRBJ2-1,CASSFTGAGNEQFF,TGCGCCAGCAGTTTCACAGGGGCAGGGAATGAGCAGTTCTTC
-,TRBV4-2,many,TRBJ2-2,CASSRDWSNTGELFF,TGTGCCAGCAGTAGAGATTGGTCGAACACCGGGGAGCTGTTTTTT
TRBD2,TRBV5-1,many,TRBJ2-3,CASSQRASGSSTDTQYF,TGCGCCAGCAGCCAACGGGCTAGCGGGTCTAGCACAGATACGCAGTATTTT
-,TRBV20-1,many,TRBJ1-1,CSATRINTEAFF,TGCAGTGCAACTAGGATAAACACTGAAGCTTTCTTT
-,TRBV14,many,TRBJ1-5,CASSQDLNQPQHF,TGTGCCAGCAGCCAAGATTTGAATCAGCCCCAGCATTTT
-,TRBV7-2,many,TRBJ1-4,CASSLRLGSNEKLFF,TGTGCCAGCAGCTTACGCTTAGGGTCTAATGAAAAACTGTTTTTT
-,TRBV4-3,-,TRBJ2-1,CASSTTWGTGYNEQFF,TGCGCCAGCAGCACAACCTGGGGTACGGGATACAATGAGCAGTTCTTC
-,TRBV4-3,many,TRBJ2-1,CASSQEGDNEQFF,TGCGCCAGCAGCCAAGAAGGGGACAATGAGCAGTTCTTC
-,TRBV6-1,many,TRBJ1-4,CASSEGGGNEKLFF,TGTGCCAGCAGTGAAGGCGGAGGTAATGAAAAACTGTTTTTT
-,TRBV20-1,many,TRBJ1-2,CSARGSRGYGYTF,TGCAGTGCTAGAGGGTCCAGGGGTTATGGCTACACCTTC
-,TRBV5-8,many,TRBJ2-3,CASSSWDTDTQYF,TGTGCCAGCAGCTCCTGGGATACGGATACGCAGTATTTT
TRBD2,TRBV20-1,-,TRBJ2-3,CSARARTSGSVADTQYF,TGCAGTGCTAGAGCCCGGACTAGCGGGAGTGTCGCAGATACGCAGTATTTT
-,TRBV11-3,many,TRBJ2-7,CASSSLRGLSHEQYF,TGTGCCAGCAGCTCACTCCGAGGGTTATCCCACGAGCAGTACTTC
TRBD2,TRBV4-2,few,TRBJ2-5,CASSQDRGGETQYF,TGTGCCAGCAGCCAAGATCGGGGGGGGGAGACCCAGTACTTC
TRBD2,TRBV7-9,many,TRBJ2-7,CASSLGTSGNYEQYF,TGTGCCAGCAGCTTGGGGACTAGCGGAAACTACGAGCAGTACTTC
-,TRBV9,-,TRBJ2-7,CASSVDDSSGSYEQYF,TGTGCCAGCAGCGTAGACGACAGCTCCGGCTCCTACGAGCAGTACTTC
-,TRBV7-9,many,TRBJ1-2,CASSLAEYYGYTF,TGTGCCAGCAGCTTAGCAGAGTACTATGGCTACACCTTC
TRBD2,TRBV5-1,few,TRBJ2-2,CASTREHPGLAGTGELFF,TGCGCCAGCACCCGAGAACATCCGGGACTAGCGGGGACCGGGGAGCTGTTTTTT
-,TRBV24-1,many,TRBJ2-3,CATSDRGDTQYF,TGTGCCACCAGTGATAGGGGAGATACGCAGTATTTT
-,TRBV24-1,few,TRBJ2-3,CATSDPSGRPGTDTQYF,TGTGCCACCAGTGATCCGAGTGGCAGACCCGGCACAGATACGCAGTATTTT
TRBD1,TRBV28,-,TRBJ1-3,CASSFTQGSGNTIYF,TGTGCCAGCAGTTTCACACAGGGGTCTGGAAACACCATATATTTT
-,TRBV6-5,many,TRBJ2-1,CASVEAGRLNEQFF,TGTGCCAGCGTTGAGGCAGGGAGGTTGAATGAGCAGTTCTTC
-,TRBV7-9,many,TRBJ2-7,CASSFSSVRDEQYF,TGTGCCAGCAGCTTTTCATCTGTCCGGGACGAGCAGTACTTC
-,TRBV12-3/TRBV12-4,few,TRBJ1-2,CASSLAPSPYGYTF,TGTGCCAGCAGTTTAGCGCCCAGCCCCTATGGCTACACCTTC
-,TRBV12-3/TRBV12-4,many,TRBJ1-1,CASRRTPNTEAFF,TGTGCCAGCAGACGGACCCCGAACACTGAAGCTTTCTTT
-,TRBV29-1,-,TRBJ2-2,CSGLYSVGPNTGELFF,TGCAGCGGATTATATAGCGTCGGCCCGAACACCGGGGAGCTGTTTTTT
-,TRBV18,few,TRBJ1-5,CASSPTGNSNQPQHF,TGTGCCAGCTCACCGACAGGAAATAGCAATCAGCCCCAGCATTTT
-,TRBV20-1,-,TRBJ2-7,CSARGEGESDEQYF,TGCAGTGCTAGGGGAGAAGGGGAGTCAGACGAGCAGTACTTC
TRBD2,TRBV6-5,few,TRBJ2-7,CASSLIRPSGTYEQYF,TGTGCCAGCAGTTTGATCAGGCCTAGCGGGACCTACGAGCAGTACTTC
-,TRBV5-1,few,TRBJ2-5,CASSLAGLAETQYF,TGCGCCAGCAGCTTGGCCGGGCTAGCAGAGACCCAGTACTTC
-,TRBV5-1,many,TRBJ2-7,CASSLGERSEQYF,TGCGCCAGCAGCTTGGGCGAGCGGTCCGAGCAGTACTTC
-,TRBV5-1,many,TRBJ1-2,CASSGSADGYTF,TGCGCCAGCAGTGGATCGGCGGATGGCTACACCTTC
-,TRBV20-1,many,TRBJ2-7,CSARGWSGDTYEQYF,TGCAGTGCTAGAGGATGGAGCGGGGACACCTACGAGCAGTACTTC
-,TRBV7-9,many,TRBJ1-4,CASNRGSRLGEKLFF,TGTGCCAGCAACCGCGGGAGCCGGTTAGGTGAAAAACTGTTTTTT
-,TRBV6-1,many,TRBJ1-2,CASSRSGQNYGYTF,TGTGCCAGCAGCCGCTCCGGACAGAACTATGGCTACACCTTC
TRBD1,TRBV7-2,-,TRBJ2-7,CASSLGGAGQGGYEQYF,TGTGCCAGCAGCCTCGGGGGCGCGGGACAGGGGGGCTACGAGCAGTACTTC
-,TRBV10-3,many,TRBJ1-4,CAISEPRGGGKLFF,TGTGCCATCAGTGAGCCAAGAGGTGGGGGAAAACTGTTTTTT
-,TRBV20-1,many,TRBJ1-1,CSAPRQGIFNTEAFF,TGCAGTGCCCCCCGGCAGGGGATCTTTAACACTGAAGCTTTCTTT
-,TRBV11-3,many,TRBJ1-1,CASSPAVGVQTEAFF,TGTGCCAGCAGCCCTGCGGTAGGTGTACAGACTGAAGCTTTCTTT
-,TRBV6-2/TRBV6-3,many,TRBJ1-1,CASTERSTEAFF,TGTGCCAGCACCGAGAGGAGCACTGAAGCTTTCTTT
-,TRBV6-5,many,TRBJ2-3,CASSYSRPAGPDTQYF,TGTGCCAGCAGTTACTCTAGGCCTGCGGGCCCAGATACGCAGTATTTT
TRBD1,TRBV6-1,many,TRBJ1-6,CASSNGDRASPLHF,TGTGCCAGCAGTAATGGGGACAGGGCTTCACCCCTCCACTTT
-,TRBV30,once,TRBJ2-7,CAWSVVGFEQYF,TGTGCCTGGAGTGTAGTAGGGTTCGAGCAGTACTTC
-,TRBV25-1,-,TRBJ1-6,CASTRGTEGSPLYF,TGTGCCAGCACCCGAGGTACGGAGGGTTCACCCCTCTACTTT
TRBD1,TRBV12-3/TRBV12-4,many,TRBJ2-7,CASTLGQGYEQYF,TGTGCCAGCACCTTGGGACAGGGCTACGAGCAGTACTTC
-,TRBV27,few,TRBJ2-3,CASWRSNTQYF,TGTGCCAGCTGGAGATCGAATACGCAGTATTTT
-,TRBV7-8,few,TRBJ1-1,CASSLGVRGYLTEAFF,TGTGCCAGCAGCTTAGGTGTCAGGGGATATCTCACTGAAGCTTTCTTT
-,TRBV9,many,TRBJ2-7,CASSVEGGRNEQYF,TGTGCCAGCAGCGTAGAGGGCGGAAGGAACGAGCAGTACTTC